This T cell receptor beta chain derives from a study of CD8 T cells in Susac syndrome (dated by TCRdb to the late 2010s). For context, the study as a whole: Of the Susac syndrome patients who were sequenced, about 6 had clinically active disease and 8 or 9 were in clinical remission. At blood withdrawal, Susac syndrome patients were either therapy-naive, taking corticosteroids (in some cases with IVIg as well), or taking IVIg alone. Whether CD8+ T cell activation and differentiation in Susac syndrome was antigen driven was tested using repertoire sequencing. Summary of the overall study and its limitations: The TCR sequencing and HLA analysis was acknowledged to have included a relatively small number of individuals. In patients with Susac syndrome, the CD4+ T cell repertoire showed no detectable clonal expansion.

RNA was extracted using the RNeasy kit, and roughly 0.45 to 1 microgram was reverse transcribed with random hexamers. TCR beta CDR3 regions were amplified with the immunoSEQ multiplex PCR assay covering 54 Vbeta and 13 Jbeta segments. To correct PCR amplification bias, a synthetic template baseline was used for both primer optimization and computational correction. In the original analysis: Only productive sequences were kept, with reads annotated to V, D and J genes according to IMGT and analyzed in immunoSEQ Analyzer. Clonality was calculated as one minus the Shannon entropy normalized by log2 of the number of productive unique sequences. For each patient and control, public and private clones were evaluated within the 100 most prevalent clones. Susac-specific clones were defined as absent from healthy and MS cohorts, over a thousand published viral clones and other ImmuneACCESS disease sequences. TCRdb reworked the public reads: Q25 trimming with fastp, MiXCR clone assembly, productive beta chains retained. Each entry merges the rows of one CDR3 protein and shows their most common DNA and genes. V and J calls and clone size were set by TCRdb, not the authors. In all, the sample holds around 150,000 distinct CDR3 sequences, and approximately 94% of those were seen once. The biggest ten clones account for approximately 0.08% of the sample.

The CDR3 runs 16 amino acids, cysteine and phenylalanine included. CDR3 DNA only is kept here, 48 bases in frame from base 1. In the germline V gene (reference sequence), CDR1 corresponds to LGHDT and CDR2 to YNNKEL. Cut back by 1 base and 5 bases, the V and J ends lie 17 bases apart. Peripheral blood CD8+ and CD4+ T cells from healthy donors, Susac syndrome patients and multiple sclerosis patients were profiled using high-throughput TCR beta sequencing. The Susac syndrome patients fulfilled recently defined diagnostic criteria for definite or probable disease. CD8+ TEMRA cells were enriched by FACS, while bulk CD8+ and CD4+ T cells were purified by magnetic negative isolation. Blood was collected in EDTA tubes and processed within 24 hours, with PBMCs isolated through density gradient centrifugation. PBMCs intended for TCR sequencing were cryopreserved in liquid nitrogen and were subsequently thawed in a 37 degrees C water bath. A purity of at least 90% was achieved for sorted or isolated CD4+, CD8+ and CD8+ TEMRA cells.

A note on this clonotype: The clone's antigen remains unknown. Per-nucleotide qualities are absent, and no much larger clonotype sits a single base away.

The receptor comes from a human donor with Susac syndrome. Specimen: CD4+ T cells from PBMCs. The rearranged segments are TRBV3-1 and TRBJ1-2; TRBD1 is perhaps the D gene, given 6 matching bases. The nucleotides are TGTGCCAGCAGCCAAGGGGGCAGCGTTCAGGGGTATGGCTACACCTTC. This is translated as CASSQGGSVQGYGYTF.